Sequencing of this T cell receptor beta chain was carried out in a study of blood T cell repertoires in COVID-19. This CDR3 spans 12 amino acids. Per germline, CDR1 SGHTS and CDR2 YDEGEE. The V end lost 5 bases, the J end lost 4 bases, and 7 bases lay between the germline ends. Using immunoSEQ multiplex PCR, the repertoire was profiled, and TCRdb retains in-frame clones only, with some absent. The data contain about 85,000 clones, under 85% of them seen just once; the ten biggest clones take up approximately 11%. This clone was seen only once. The rearrangement uses TRBV5-8 and TRBJ2-1; no clear D gene. The source material was peripheral blood. The clonotype originates from a man aged 65 to 85 with acute or convalescent COVID-19. In DNA, the CDR3 is TGTGCCAGCAGTGGAGTTTACAATGAGCAGTTCTTC. Its protein is CASSGVYNEQFF.